This is a list of T cell receptor beta chains from one sample in a study of CD8 T cells in Susac syndrome. TCRdb re-called the immunoSEQ multiplex PCR reads with MiXCR, one entry per CDR3 protein. Of roughly 120,000 distinct CDR3 sequences listed, about 95% are singletons. Sample: CD4+ T cells from PBMCs. These receptors were obtained from a human donor in good health. Each CDR3 is given with its conserved first and last residue. A D gene is named only where the DNA matches it firmly. Clone size is shown for a subset of rows, as once, few, many or a class of expanded clone.

j_call v_call clone_size d_call cdr3_nt cdr3_aa
TRBJ2-5 TRBV7-2 . . TGTGCCAGCAGCTCCCTGACGGAGAAGACCCAGTACTTC CASSSLTEKTQYF
TRBJ1-5 TRBV6-1 . . TGTGCCAGCAGTCTCCGGGGCGAGGGGGGTCAGCCCCAGCATTTT CASSLRGEGGQPQHF
TRBJ2-7 TRBV9 . TRBD1 TGTGCCAGCAGCACCCGGACAGGGTTTGACGAGCAGTACTTC CASSTRTGFDEQYF
TRBJ1-1 TRBV10-3 . TRBD1 TGTGCCATCAGTGGCACAGGGGACACTGAAGCTTTCTTT CAISGTGDTEAFF
TRBJ2-3 TRBV7-9 . . TGTGCCAGCAGTCTGGGCAAAAAGACAGATACGCAGTATTTT CASSLGKKTDTQYF
TRBJ1-5 TRBV27 . . TGTGCCAGCAGTTTTCAAGGAAATCAGCCCCAGCATTTT CASSFQGNQPQHF
TRBJ2-3 TRBV28 . . TGTGCCAGCAGCCGACAGATAACAAACACAGATACGCAGTATTTT CASSRQITNTDTQYF
TRBJ2-7 TRBV29-1 . . TGCAGCGCCACTACTAGCACCCGGGGCTCCTACGAGCAGTACTTC CSATTSTRGSYEQYF
TRBJ1-5 TRBV20-1 . . TGCAGTGCTAGGGCTCGGGCAGAACGGGAATGGCCCCAGCATTTT CSARARAEREWPQHF
TRBJ1-2 TRBV28 once TRBD1 TGTGCCAGCAGTTTTGAGGGGGGACAGGGGATTTATGGCTACACCTTC CASSFEGGQGIYGYTF
TRBJ1-1 TRBV1 . . TGCACCAGCAGAGAGACTCCCCGGGACAGGCCTAGAGGCACTGAAGCTTTCTTT CTSRETPRDRPRGTEAFF
TRBJ2-1 TRBV18 . TRBD1 TGTGCCAGCTCACCCAGAGGGACAGGGGAGAATGAGCAGTTCTTC CASSPRGTGENEQFF
TRBJ1-6 TRBV30 . . TGTGCCTGGAGTCGGCAGTATAATTCACCCCTCCACTTT CAWSRQYNSPLHF
TRBJ2-2 TRBV3-1 . . TGTGCCAGCAGCCAAGATGCAGGGCCGAACACCGGGGAGCTGTTTTTT CASSQDAGPNTGELFF
TRBJ1-5 TRBV2 . . TGTGCCAGCAGCGTCGACTTCAAGAGCAATCAGCCCCAGCATTTT CASSVDFKSNQPQHF
TRBJ2-7 TRBV12-3/TRBV12-4 . . TGTGCCAGCAGCGAGGGGGTATACCCCTACGAGCAGTACTTC CASSEGVYPYEQYF
TRBJ2-7 TRBV9 . TRBD1 TGTGCCAGCAGCGCCCACAGGGGAAGCTCCTACGAGCAGTACTTC CASSAHRGSSYEQYF
TRBJ1-5 TRBV12-3/TRBV12-4 . . TGTGCCAGCAGTGGATCGGTGGAAGGCAATCAGCCCCAGCATTTT CASSGSVEGNQPQHF
TRBJ1-5 TRBV28 . . TGTGCCAGCAGTCCTGCCCCCCTCAATCAGCCCCAGCATTTT CASSPAPLNQPQHF
TRBJ2-5 TRBV3-1 . . TGTGCCAGCAGCCAAGGGGACGTATTCCAAGAGACCCAGTACTTC CASSQGDVFQETQYF
TRBJ1-1 TRBV15 . TRBD1 TGTGCCACCAGCAGAGACCCAGGGGGCACTGAAGCTTTCTTT CATSRDPGGTEAFF
TRBJ1-3 TRBV14 . . TGTGCCAGCAGCCAATTAAAAGACGGAGTCTCTGGAAACACCATATATTTT CASSQLKDGVSGNTIYF
TRBJ1-6 TRBV12-3/TRBV12-4 . . TGTGCCATCCGACCAGGACGGAATTCACCCCTCCACTTT CAIRPGRNSPLHF
TRBJ1-1 TRBV29-1 . TRBD1 TGCAGTTCCAAGAAGGGACAGGGGGCGACTGAAGCTTTCTTT CSSKKGQGATEAFF